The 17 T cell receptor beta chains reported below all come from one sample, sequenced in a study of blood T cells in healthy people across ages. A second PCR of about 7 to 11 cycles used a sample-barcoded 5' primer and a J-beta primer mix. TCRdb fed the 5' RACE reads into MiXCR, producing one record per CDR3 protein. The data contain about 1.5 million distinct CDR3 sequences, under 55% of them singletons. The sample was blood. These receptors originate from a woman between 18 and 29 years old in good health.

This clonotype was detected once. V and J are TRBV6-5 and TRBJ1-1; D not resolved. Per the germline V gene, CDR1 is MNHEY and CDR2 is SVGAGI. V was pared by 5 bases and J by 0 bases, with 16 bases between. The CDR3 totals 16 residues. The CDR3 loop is CASSTRQPSMNTEAFF. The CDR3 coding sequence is TGTGCCAGCAGTACCCGACAACCTAGCATGAACACTGAAGCTTTCTTT.

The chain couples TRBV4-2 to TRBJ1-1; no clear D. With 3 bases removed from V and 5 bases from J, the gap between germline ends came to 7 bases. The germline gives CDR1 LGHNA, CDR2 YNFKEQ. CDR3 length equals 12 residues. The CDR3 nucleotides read TGTGCCAGCAGCCAGCGGGAAACTGAAGCTTTCTTT. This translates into CASSQRETEAFF.

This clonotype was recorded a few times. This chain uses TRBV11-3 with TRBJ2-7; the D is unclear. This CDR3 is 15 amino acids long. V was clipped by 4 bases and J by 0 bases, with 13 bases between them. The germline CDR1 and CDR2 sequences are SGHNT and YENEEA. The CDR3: CASSSVWKSSYEQYF. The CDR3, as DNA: TGTGCCAGCAGCTCAGTCTGGAAGAGCTCCTACGAGCAGTACTTC.

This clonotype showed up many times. The CDR3 spells CASRLSLSTDTQYF. CDR3 coding DNA: TGTGCCAGCAGGCTCTCCCTATCCACAGATACGCAGTATTTT. The V gene is TRBV7-2, the J gene TRBJ2-3; D not resolved. This CDR3 spans 14 amino acids. CDR1 is SGHTA, CDR2 FQGNSA, per germline. Trimming removed 6 bases at V and 2 bases at J, with 12 bases between.

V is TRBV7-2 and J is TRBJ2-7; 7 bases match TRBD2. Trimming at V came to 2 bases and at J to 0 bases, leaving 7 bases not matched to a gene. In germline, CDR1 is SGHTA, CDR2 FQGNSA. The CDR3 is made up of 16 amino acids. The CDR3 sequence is CASSLLGGRFSYEQYF. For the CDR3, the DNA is TGTGCCAGCAGCTTATTGGGGGGGAGATTCTCCTACGAGCAGTACTTC.

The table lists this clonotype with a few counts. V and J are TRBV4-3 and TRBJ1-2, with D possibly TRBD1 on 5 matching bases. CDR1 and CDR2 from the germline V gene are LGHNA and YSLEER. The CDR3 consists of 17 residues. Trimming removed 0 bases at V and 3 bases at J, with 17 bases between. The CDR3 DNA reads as TGCGCCAGCAGCCAAGATCGCTCGGGACGGACCCACTATGGCTACACCTTC. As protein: CASSQDRSGRTHYGYTF.

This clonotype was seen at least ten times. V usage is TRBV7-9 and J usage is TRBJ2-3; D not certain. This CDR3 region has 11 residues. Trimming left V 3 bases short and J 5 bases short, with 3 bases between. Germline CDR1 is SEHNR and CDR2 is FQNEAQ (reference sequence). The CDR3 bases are TGTGCCAGCAGCTTCGAAGATACGCAGTATTTT. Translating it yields CASSFEDTQYF.

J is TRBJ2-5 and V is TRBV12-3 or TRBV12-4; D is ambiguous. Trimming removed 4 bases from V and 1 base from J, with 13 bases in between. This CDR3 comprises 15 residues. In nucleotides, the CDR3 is TGTGCCAGCAGTTCAACAACGGATACCCAAGAGACCCAGTACTTC. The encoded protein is CASSSTTDTQETQYF.

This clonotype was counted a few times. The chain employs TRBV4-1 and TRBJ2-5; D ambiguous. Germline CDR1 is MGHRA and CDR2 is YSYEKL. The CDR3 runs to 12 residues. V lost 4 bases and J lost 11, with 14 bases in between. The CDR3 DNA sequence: TGCGCCAGCAGCCCTGTTAGAGGACGGCAGTACTTC. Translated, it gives CASSPVRGRQYF.

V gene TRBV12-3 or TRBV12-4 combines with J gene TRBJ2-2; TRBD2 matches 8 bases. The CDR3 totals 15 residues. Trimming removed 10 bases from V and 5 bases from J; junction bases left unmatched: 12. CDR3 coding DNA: TGTGCCACCGTTGCAGCGGGGGTCGGAACCGGGGAGCTGTTTTTT. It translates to CATVAAGVGTGELFF.

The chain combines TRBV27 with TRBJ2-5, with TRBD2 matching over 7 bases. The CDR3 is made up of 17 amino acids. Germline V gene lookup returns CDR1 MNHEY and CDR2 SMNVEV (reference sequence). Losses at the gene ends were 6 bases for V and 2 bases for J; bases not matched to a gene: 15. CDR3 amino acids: CASSPRVGGRGQETQYF. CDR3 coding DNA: TGTGCCAGCAGCCCCCGCGTTGGCGGGAGAGGTCAAGAGACCCAGTACTTC.

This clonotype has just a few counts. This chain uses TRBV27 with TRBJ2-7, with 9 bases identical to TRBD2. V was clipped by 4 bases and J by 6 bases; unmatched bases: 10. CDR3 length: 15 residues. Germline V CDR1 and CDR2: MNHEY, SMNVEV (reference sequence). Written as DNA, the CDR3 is TGTGCCAGCAGTTCCACTAGCGGGCCACGAGGCGAGCAGTACTTC. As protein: CASSSTSGPRGEQYF.

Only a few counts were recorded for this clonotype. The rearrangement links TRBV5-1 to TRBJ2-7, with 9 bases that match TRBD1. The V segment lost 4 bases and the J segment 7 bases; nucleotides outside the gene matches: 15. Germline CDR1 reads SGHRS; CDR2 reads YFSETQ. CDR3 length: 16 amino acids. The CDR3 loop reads CASSERQGVRTGEQYF. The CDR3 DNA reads TGCGCCAGCAGCGAAAGACAGGGGGTGAGGACGGGAGAGCAGTACTTC.

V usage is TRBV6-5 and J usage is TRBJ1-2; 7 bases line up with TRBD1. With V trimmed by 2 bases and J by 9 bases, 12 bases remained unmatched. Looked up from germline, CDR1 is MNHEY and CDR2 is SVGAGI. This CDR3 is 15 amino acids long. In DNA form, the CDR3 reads TGTGCCAGCAGTTACGAGGGACAGTCCCTAATCAGCTACACCTTC. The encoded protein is CASSYEGQSLISYTF.

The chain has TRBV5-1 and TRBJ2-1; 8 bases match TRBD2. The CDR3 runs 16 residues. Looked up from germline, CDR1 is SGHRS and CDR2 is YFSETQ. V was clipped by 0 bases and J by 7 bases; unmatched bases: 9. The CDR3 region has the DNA TGCGCCAGCAGCTTGGAGTGGTTAGCGGGGAGAAATGAGCAGTTCTTC. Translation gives CASSLEWLAGRNEQFF. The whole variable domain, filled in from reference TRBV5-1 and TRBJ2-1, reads KAGVTQTPRYLIKTRGQQVTLSCSPISGHRSVSWYQQTPGQGLQFLFEYFSETQRNKGNFPGRFSGRQFSNSRSEMNVSTLELGDSALYLCASSLEWLAGRNEQFFGPGTRLTVL.

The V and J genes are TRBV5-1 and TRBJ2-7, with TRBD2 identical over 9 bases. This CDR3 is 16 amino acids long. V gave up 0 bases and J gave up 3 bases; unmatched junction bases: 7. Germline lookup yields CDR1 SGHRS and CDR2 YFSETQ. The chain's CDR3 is CASSLGASGDSYEQYF. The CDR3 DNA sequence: TGCGCCAGCAGCTTGGGAGCTAGCGGGGACAGCTACGAGCAGTACTTC.

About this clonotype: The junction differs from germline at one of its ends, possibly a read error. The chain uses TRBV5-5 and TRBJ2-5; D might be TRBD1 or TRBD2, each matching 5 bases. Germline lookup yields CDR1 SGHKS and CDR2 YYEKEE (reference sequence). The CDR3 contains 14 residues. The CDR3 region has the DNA TGCGCCAGCAGCACGGGGCAGATTCAAGAGACCCAGTACTTC. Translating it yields CASSTGQIQETQYF.